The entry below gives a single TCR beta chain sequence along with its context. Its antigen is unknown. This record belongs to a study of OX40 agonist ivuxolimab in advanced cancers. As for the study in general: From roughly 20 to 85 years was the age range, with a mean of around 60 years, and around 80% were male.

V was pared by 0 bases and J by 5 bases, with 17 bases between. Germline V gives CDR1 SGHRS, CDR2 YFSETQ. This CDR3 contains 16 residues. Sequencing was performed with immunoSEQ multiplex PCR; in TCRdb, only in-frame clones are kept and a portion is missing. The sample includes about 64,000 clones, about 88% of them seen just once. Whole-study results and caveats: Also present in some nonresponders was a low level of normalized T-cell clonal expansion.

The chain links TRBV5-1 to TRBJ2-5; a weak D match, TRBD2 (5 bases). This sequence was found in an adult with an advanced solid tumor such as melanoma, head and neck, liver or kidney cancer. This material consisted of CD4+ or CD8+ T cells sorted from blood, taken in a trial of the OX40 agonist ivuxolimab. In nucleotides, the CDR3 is TGCGCCAGCAGCTTGGGTTACAGCGGTCCGTGGGAGACCCAGTACTTC. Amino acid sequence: CASSLGYSGPWETQYF.